Each of the 19 T cell receptor beta chains below was sequenced from the same sample in a study of shared clonotypes between healthy human individuals. Some clones are missing from TCRdb's copy, which holds only in-frame ones; the method was immunoSEQ multiplex PCR. The data contain fewer than 850,000 clones, less than 80% of them seen just once; the ten biggest clones take up 1.8%. Sequenced: memory CD4+ T cells sorted from blood. The subset here: CD45RA-negative fraction. The receptors stem from a young woman in good health.

This clone was seen a handful of times. This sequence joins TRBV29-1 and TRBJ2-1; 12 bases are shared with TRBD2. The CDR3 extends over 15 amino acids. The J segment lost 10 bases and the V segment lost 4 bases, leaving 11 bases of the junction unmatched. Germline CDR1 reads SQVTM; CDR2 reads ANQGSEA. Here the CDR3 reads CSVAPASGREYEQFF. The CDR3 bases are TGCAGCGTTGCCCCCGCTAGCGGGAGGGAGTACGAGCAGTTCTTC.

The chain uses TRBV6-5 and TRBJ1-3, with D possibly matching TRBD1 (5 bases). The CDR3 totals 14 residues. CDR1 and CDR2 from the germline V gene are MNHEY and SVGAGI. The V end lost 0 bases, the J end lost 8 bases, and 11 bases lay between the germline ends. The CDR3: CASSYSAGRDTIYF. The CDR3 DNA follows: TGTGCCAGCAGTTACTCGGCAGGGAGGGACACCATATATTTT.

V gene TRBV4-1 combines with J gene TRBJ1-5, with D maybe TRBD1 (6 bases). The CDR3 runs 17 residues. The V end lost 0 bases, the J end lost 0 bases, and 12 bases lay between the germline ends. Germline CDR1 reads MGHRA; CDR2 reads YSYEKL. The CDR3: CASSQDRDTYSNQPQHF. For the CDR3, the DNA is TGCGCCAGCAGCCAAGACCGGGACACATATAGCAATCAGCCCCAGCATTTT.

In its sample, this clone was seen a few times. The chain has TRBV19 and TRBJ1-2; D is ambiguous. The CDR3 covers 12 residues. Germline V lookup: CDR1 LNHDA, CDR2 SQIVND (reference sequence). V was cut by 7 bases and J by 5 bases, with 11 bases left in between. CDR3 amino acids: CASTREAYGYTF. CDR3 nucleotides: TGTGCCAGTACCCGGGAGGCGTATGGCTACACCTTC.

The chain is built from TRBV7-8 and TRBJ1-5; 9 positions match TRBD1. V lost 5 bases to trimming and J lost 1 base; unmatched junction nucleotides: 15. CDR1 is SGHVS and CDR2 is FQNEAQ in the germline V gene. This CDR3 has 19 residues. Written as DNA, the CDR3 is TGTGCCAGCAGCCCCGTGCGGGGACAGGGACCGATGAGCAATCAGCCCCAGCATTTT. Its protein product is CASSPVRGQGPMSNQPQHF.

The genes are TRBV20-1 and TRBJ1-1; D uncertain. V dropped 6 bases and J dropped 1 base, with 6 bases sitting between them. This CDR3 is built from 11 residues. Germline values: CDR1 DFQATT, CDR2 SNEGSKA (reference sequence). CDR3: CSAPPNTEAFF. In DNA, the CDR3 is TGCAGTGCCCCACCGAACACTGAAGCTTTCTTT.

A remark on this clone: This may be a read error: a much more frequent sequence differs by one nucleotide. The chain combines TRBV7-3 with TRBJ2-6; TRBD1 is a possible D gene (5 bases). The germline V gene has CDR1 SGHTA and CDR2 FQGTGA. V was cut by 2 bases and J by 0 bases, with 5 bases left in between. This CDR3 is built from 15 residues. In DNA, the CDR3 is TGTGCCAGCAGCTTAGACAGCTCTGGGGCCAACGTCCTGACTTTC. Its protein is CASSLDSSGANVLTF.

This clone was seen more than once but under ten times. The chain recombines TRBV28 with TRBJ1-2; D not resolved. V shed 2 bases and J shed 3 bases, with 10 bases lying between them. This CDR3 contains 14 residues. Germline CDR1 and CDR2: MDHEN and SYDVKM. This chain's CDR3 is CASSLSGWYYGYTF. CDR3 nucleotides: TGTGCCAGCAGTTTAAGCGGGTGGTACTATGGCTACACCTTC.

This chain links TRBV2 with TRBJ2-7; 9 nucleotides line up with TRBD1. Trimming at V came to 2 bases and at J to 6 bases, leaving 8 bases not matched to a gene. CDR1 and CDR2 from the germline V gene are SNHLY and FYNNEI. This CDR3 has 15 amino acids. The chain's CDR3 is CASSEQGDRAGEQYF. In DNA form, the CDR3 reads TGTGCCAGCAGTGAACAGGGGGACAGGGCTGGCGAGCAGTACTTC.

This clone came up many times. The chain is built from TRBV19 and TRBJ2-5; 8 bases map to TRBD1. The CDR3 extends over 15 amino acids. V dropped 6 bases and J dropped 2; count of bases not matched to a gene: 8. Germline V gene data show CDR1 as LNHDA and CDR2 as SQIVND (reference sequence). The CDR3 DNA is TGTGCCAGTAGGGACCTGGGACAGGCACAAGAGACCCAGTACTTC. This sequence encodes CASRDLGQAQETQYF.

The chain carries TRBV28 and TRBJ1-5; D not certain. Germline values: CDR1 MDHEN, CDR2 SYDVKM. This CDR3 is built from 14 residues. V was pared by 2 bases and J by 9 bases, with 14 bases between. CDR3 sequence reads: CASSLTQAKRPQHF. In nucleotides, the CDR3 is TGTGCCAGCAGTTTAACCCAGGCCAAAAGGCCCCAGCATTTT.

DNA for the CDR3: TGTGCCAGCAGTTCCCTAGCGGGAGGGGACACCGGGGAGCTGTTTTTT. The encoded protein is CASSSLAGGDTGELFF. This chain connects TRBV27 to TRBJ2-2; 12 bases line up with TRBD2. Germline CDR1 and CDR2: MNHEY and SMNVEV (reference sequence). CDR3 size: 16 residues. With 4 bases clipped from V and 3 bases from J, the junction kept 3 bases outside the gene matches.

The V call is TRBV21-1, the J call TRBJ2-7; TRBD2, the table's D call, was not compared with the DNA. TRBV21-1 is deemed a pseudogene. This CDR3 has 13 amino acids. CDR3 DNA: TGTGCTCGGCATCCGGGGACTGCCTACGAGCAGTACTTC. Translating gives CARHPGTAYEQYF.

The chain links TRBV29-1 to TRBJ2-7; D is perhaps TRBD1 (5 bases). The CDR3 sequence is 11 residues long. Looked up from germline, CDR1 is SQVTM and CDR2 is ANQGSEA. The ends were cut back, 7 bases at V and 4 bases at J, with 11 bases in the middle. CDR3 sequence reads: CSAIGVYEQYF. Written as DNA, the CDR3 is TGCAGCGCAATAGGGGTGTACGAGCAGTACTTC.

There are a few counts of this clone. This chain links TRBV7-9 with TRBJ1-1; tentative D call: TRBD1 (5 bases). The germline V gene encodes CDR1 SEHNR and CDR2 FQNEAQ (reference sequence). The CDR3 consists of 13 residues. V was cut by 7 bases and J by 4 bases, with 13 bases left in between. CDR3 DNA sequence: TGTGCCAGCATGCGACGGGGGGTCACTGAAGCTTTCTTT. Residues: CASMRRGVTEAFF.

This clone was seen a few times. The CDR3 DNA follows: TGTGCCAGCCGGTCAGGGGGAGCGGGAAATACAGATACGCAGTATTTT. It yields the protein CASRSGGAGNTDTQYF. The chain carries TRBV2 and TRBJ2-3, with D possibly being TRBD1 or TRBD2 (7 bases each). V lost 8 bases and J lost 3, with 21 bases in between. This CDR3 region has 16 residues. Germline V gives CDR1 SNHLY, CDR2 FYNNEI.

The rearrangement joins TRBV28 to TRBJ2-7, with TRBD1 matching 7 bases. Per the germline V gene, CDR1 is MDHEN and CDR2 is SYDVKM. The V and J ends lost 5 bases and 4 bases, in that order; junction bases with no gene match: 5. CDR3 size: 13 residues. The CDR3 protein is CASSALTGYEQYF. The CDR3, as DNA: TGTGCCAGCAGTGCCCTGACAGGGTACGAGCAGTACTTC.

The V and J genes are TRBV5-1 and TRBJ1-1; 9 bases are a match to TRBD1. Unmatched junction bases numbered 7, after V lost 4 bases and J lost 0 bases. This CDR3 has 16 residues. Germline assignment: CDR1 SGHRS and CDR2 YFSETQ. CDR3 in DNA: TGCGCCAGCAGCAACAGGGGGCTTACTATGAACACTGAAGCTTTCTTT. Its protein is CASSNRGLTMNTEAFF.

This clone was recorded a few times. The chain couples TRBV28 to TRBJ2-7, with 7 bases aligning to TRBD1. Unmatched junction bases numbered 5, after V lost 6 bases and J lost 3 bases. Germline values: CDR1 MDHEN, CDR2 SYDVKM. The CDR3 covers 13 residues. CDR3 bases: TGTGCCAGCAGGTCGGGACAGAGCTACGAGCAGTACTTC. Encoded protein: CASRSGQSYEQYF.